This T cell receptor (beta chain) was retrieved from a study of siplizumab effects on memory and regulatory T cells. The CDR3 length is 14 residues. Germline CDR1 reads SGHAT; CDR2 reads FQNNGV. Findings and caveats of the study: Of the alloreactive clones, only a minor fraction mapped to unstimulated subsets. There appeared to be greater diversity in naive T cells than in memory cells, and naive T cells seemed major contributors to the alloresponse.

The method was immunoSEQ multiplex PCR; TCRdb's version includes in-frame clones alone and lacks a portion of them. The table includes approximately 60,000 clones, 70% to 80% detected once. Note on this clone: No antigen is known for it. Mismatch with germline at one junction end may stem from a read error.

The TCR sequence derives from a human donor in good health. Sequences were obtained from memory CD4+ T cells sorted from blood. This chain joins TRBV11-2 and TRBJ1-4, with 8 bases identical to TRBD1. CDR3 DNA: TGTGCCAGCGGCTTCAACAGGGGGAAAGAAAAACTGTTTTTT. The encoded protein is CASGFNRGKEKLFF. Full variable domain (missing parts from reference TRBV11-2 and TRBJ1-4): EAGVAQSPRYKIIEKRQSVAFWCNPISGHATLYWYQQILGQGPKLLIQFQNNGVVDDSQLPKDRFSAERLKGVDSTLKIQPAKLEDSAVYLCASGFNRGKEKLFFGSGTQLSVL.